Below, 30 T cell receptor beta chains from the same sample are listed, as sequenced in a study of blood T cell repertoires in COVID-19. Assay used: immunoSEQ multiplex PCR; TCRdb lists only in-frame clones, some missing. This sample has roughly 200,000 clones; roughly 85% occur once, and the top ten carry over 3%. Sample: PBMCs or T cells enriched from blood (not recorded which). The receptors stem from a woman between 35 and 50 years old with acute COVID-19.

The chain couples TRBV3-1 (or the pseudogene TRBV3-2) to TRBJ1-1, with 8 bases matching TRBD1. V shed 2 bases and J 5 bases; nucleotides not matched to a gene: 13. The CDR3 is 17 amino acids. The V gene's germline CDR1 is LGHDT and CDR2 YNNKEL (reference sequence). The CDR3 here is CASSQLGGQGAETEAFF. CDR3 sequence (DNA): TGTGCCAGCAGCCAACTCGGCGGGCAGGGGGCGGAAACTGAAGCTTTCTTT.

CDR3 in amino acids: CASSPGQGRYTEAFF. The CDR3 DNA sequence: TGTGCCAGCTCACCAGGACAGGGGAGGTACACTGAAGCTTTCTTT. V is TRBV18 and J is TRBJ1-1; TRBD1 aligns across 9 bases. The germline gives CDR1 KGHSH, CDR2 LQKENI. The J segment lost 3 bases and the V segment lost 2 bases, leaving 4 bases of the junction unmatched. The CDR3 has 15 amino acids.

The chain has TRBV18 and TRBJ2-1; TRBD2 might be the D (5 bases). CDR1 is KGHSH, CDR2 LQKENI, per germline. Trimming took 4 bases from V and 7 from J, leaving 14 bases between them. The CDR3 length is 14 residues. As DNA, the CDR3 is TGTGCCAGCTCACTGGGGTCTGGGGAGAATGAGCAGTTCTTC. This sequence encodes CASSLGSGENEQFF.

The chain is built from TRBV19 and TRBJ2-3, with D possibly TRBD1 on 5 matching bases. The germline V gene encodes CDR1 LNHDA and CDR2 SQIVND (reference sequence). The CDR3 totals 14 residues. The germline V and J ends were trimmed by 7 bases and 5 bases, with 16 bases remaining between them. This chain's CDR3 is CASTPRWGGDTQYF. The CDR3 DNA is TGTGCCAGTACCCCGAGGTGGGGCGGAGATACGCAGTATTTT.

The chain uses TRBV19 and TRBJ1-1; 7 bases map to TRBD1. The germline CDR1 and CDR2 sequences are LNHDA and SQIVND (reference sequence). The CDR3 is 14 amino acids. Trimming took 7 bases from V and 0 from J; bases not matched to a gene: 5. DNA of the CDR3: TGTGCCAGTACCCCCGGGACAGTGAACACTGAAGCTTTCTTT. This translates into CASTPGTVNTEAFF.

This clone was seen a handful of times. V usage is TRBV18 and J usage is TRBJ2-1, with TRBD1 matching over 9 bases. V was pared by 3 bases and J by 2 bases, with 5 bases of the junction left unmatched. Germline lookup yields CDR1 KGHSH and CDR2 LQKENI. This CDR3 spans 16 amino acids. For the CDR3, the DNA is TGTGCCAGCTCACCCGGACAGGGGCTCGCCTACAATGAGCAGTTCTTC. Translation: CASSPGQGLAYNEQFF.

V is TRBV10-3 and J is TRBJ2-3; 10 bases map to TRBD1. The CDR3 is 13 amino acids. The germline V gene encodes CDR1 ENHRY and CDR2 SYGVKD. The trim removed 9 bases at V and 6 bases at J, leaving 6 bases unmatched. The CDR3 is CAIRQGAGDTQYF. The CDR3 region has the DNA TGTGCCATACGACAGGGGGCAGGGGATACGCAGTATTTT.

The CDR3 region is CASSLLRTTNTGELFF. CDR3 bases: TGTGCCAGCAGCTTATTGAGGACTACAAACACCGGGGAGCTGTTTTTT. The rearrangement joins TRBV7-3 to TRBJ2-2; TRBD2 might be the D (6 bases). Germline V gives CDR1 SGHTA, CDR2 FQGTGA. V lost 2 bases and J 2 bases, leaving 12 bases between the germline ends. The CDR3 totals 16 residues. The entire variable domain, with the rest obtained from reference TRBV7-3 and TRBJ2-2, is as follows: GAGVSQTPSNKVTEKGKYVELRCDPISGHTALYWYRQSLGQGPEFLIYFQGTGAADDSGLPNDRFFAVRPEGSVSTLKIQRTERGDSAVYLCASSLLRTTNTGELFFGEGSRLTVL.

The chain couples TRBV5-1 to TRBJ1-1, with 10 nucleotides matching TRBD1. Trimming at V came to 3 bases and at J to 1 base, leaving 3 bases not matched to a gene. The CDR3 contains 15 residues. Germline loops: CDR1 SGHRS, CDR2 YFSETQ. CDR3 sequence reads: CASSSRQGANTEAFF. The CDR3 region has the DNA TGCGCCAGCAGCTCACGACAGGGGGCGAACACTGAAGCTTTCTTT.

The gene calls are TRBV12-3 or TRBV12-4 and TRBJ2-1, with TRBD2 as a possible D gene (5 bases). This CDR3 is 11 amino acids long. Deletions cut 3 bases from V and 15 bases from J, with 12 bases between. The CDR3, as DNA: TGTGCCAGCAGTTTGGGTGGGAGTCCGTTCTTC. It yields the protein CASSLGGSPFF.

The chain employs TRBV12-3 or TRBV12-4 and TRBJ1-1; D is ambiguous. Trimming took 1 base from V and 11 from J, leaving 11 bases between them. The length of the CDR3 is 12 residues. The CDR3 here is CASSLERNVAFF. CDR3 DNA sequence: TGTGCCAGCAGTTTAGAGAGAAATGTGGCTTTCTTT.

The chain recombines TRBV5-1 with TRBJ1-5; D may be TRBD1 (5 bases). This CDR3 region has 13 residues. Germline lookup yields CDR1 SGHRS and CDR2 YFSETQ. The V gene lost 4 bases and the J gene lost 2 bases, with 7 bases spanning the gap. CDR3 DNA: TGCGCCAGCAGCAGGGGCGGCAATCAGCCCCAGCATTTT. Residues: CASSRGGNQPQHF. The full variable domain, in which reference TRBV5-1 and TRBJ1-5 provide the parts outside the CDR3, is KAGVTQTPRYLIKTRGQQVTLSCSPISGHRSVSWYQQTPGQGLQFLFEYFSETQRNKGNFPGRFSGRQFSNSRSEMNVSTLELGDSALYLCASSRGGNQPQHFGDGTRLSIL.

V usage is TRBV19 and J usage is TRBJ2-1, with D possibly being TRBD2 (6 bases). CDR1 is LNHDA and CDR2 is SQIVND in the germline V gene (reference sequence). Trimming cost V 3 bases and J 10 bases, with 13 bases left between them. This CDR3 contains 13 residues. CDR3 nucleotides: TGTGCCAGTAGTATTATGAACCGGGAGGAGCAGTTCTTC. It yields the protein CASSIMNREEQFF.

DNA for the CDR3: TGTGCCAGCTCACTCGGACAGGGATTGAACACTGAAGCTTTCTTT. This sequence encodes CASSLGQGLNTEAFF. The chain combines TRBV18 with TRBJ1-1; 8 positions agree with TRBD1. The V segment lost 4 bases and the J segment 0 bases; nucleotides outside the gene matches: 4. The CDR3 covers 15 residues. Germline V gene sequence: CDR1 KGHSH, CDR2 LQKENI.

The gene calls are TRBV10-2 and TRBJ2-3, with 12 bases lining up with TRBD2. The germline V gene has CDR1 WSHSY and CDR2 SAAADI. The CDR3 is 14 residues long. Trimming cost V 7 bases and J 4 bases; bases outside gene matches: 3. In DNA, the CDR3 is TGCGCCAGCAAGACTAGCGGGAGTCCAGATACGCAGTATTTT. Translated, it gives CASKTSGSPDTQYF.

J is TRBJ2-2 and V is TRBV29-1; 11 nucleotides line up with TRBD1. The junction had 7 bases not matched to a gene; V was cut back by 7 bases and J by 6 bases. Germline V lookup: CDR1 SQVTM, CDR2 ANQGSEA. The CDR3 runs 14 residues. This chain's CDR3 is CSAPGQGASGELFF. CDR3 DNA sequence: TGCAGCGCGCCCGGACAGGGGGCATCCGGGGAGCTGTTTTTT.

The chain recombines TRBV24-1 with TRBJ1-1; D ambiguous. Trimming pared 0 bases from V and 2 bases from J, leaving 6 bases between. The CDR3 extends over 14 amino acids. Germline V gene lookup returns CDR1 KGHDR and CDR2 SFDVKD. As DNA, the CDR3 is TGTGCCACCAGTGATTTGGGCTTTAACACTGAAGCTTTCTTT. As protein: CATSDLGFNTEAFF.

The chain has TRBV18 and TRBJ2-7; D perhaps matches TRBD2 (6 bases). Germline V CDR1 and CDR2: KGHSH, LQKENI. This CDR3 has 14 residues. The V end was cut by 4 bases, the J end by 6 bases, with 16 bases between. CDR3 residues: CASSRSGERAEQYF. The CDR3 bases are TGTGCCAGCTCACGGTCAGGCGAGCGGGCCGAGCAGTACTTC.

The rearrangement joins TRBV27 to TRBJ1-2, with 8 bases lining up with TRBD1. V was clipped by 6 bases and J by 4 bases; unmatched bases: 4. Germline CDR1 reads MNHEY; CDR2 reads SMNVEV (reference sequence). The CDR3 runs to 13 residues. The CDR3 bases are TGTGCCAGCAGGCAAGGACAGGGCTATGGCTACACCTTC. This translates into CASRQGQGYGYTF.

The chain couples TRBV5-5 to TRBJ1-1; possibly TRBD1 for D (5 bases). The CDR3 covers 12 residues. Germline CDR1 SGHKS, CDR2 YYEKEE (reference sequence). The ends were cut back, 7 bases at V and 4 bases at J, with 11 bases in the middle. The CDR3 loop reads CASGGTVTEAFF. The CDR3 nucleotides are TGTGCCAGCGGGGGGACGGTCACTGAAGCTTTCTTT.

This rearrangement joins TRBV29-1 to TRBJ1-2, with D perhaps matching TRBD1 (6 bases). The CDR3 extends over 12 amino acids. Trimming took off 2 bases at V and 5 bases at J, with 9 bases between the two ends. The germline CDR1 and CDR2 sequences are SQVTM and ANQGSEA. The DNA for the CDR3 is TGCAGCGTTGAAAACAGGGATTATGGCTACACCTTC. This encodes CSVENRDYGYTF.

This clone was counted many times. The CDR3 spells CASSTQGYDSPLHF. Written as DNA, the CDR3 is TGTGCCAGCAGCACGCAGGGGTACGATTCACCCCTCCACTTT. J is TRBJ1-6 and V is TRBV16, with TRBD1 as a possible D gene (6 bases). The CDR3 runs 14 residues. The V end was cut by 5 bases, the J end by 8 bases, with 13 bases between. CDR1 KGHSY and CDR2 FQNENV come from the germline V gene. Looking up the rest from reference TRBV16 and TRBJ1-6 gives the full variable domain: GEEVAQTPKHLVRGEGQKAKLYCAPIKGHSYVFWYQQVLKNEFKFLISFQNENVFDETGMPKERFSAKCLPNSPCSLEIQATKLEDSAVYFCASSTQGYDSPLHFGNGTRLTVT.

With respect to this clone: Sequence at one end of the junction differs from germline and may be a read error. The rearrangement joins TRBV5-6 to TRBJ1-2, with D possibly matching TRBD1 (5 bases). The CDR3 totals 14 residues. The V gene's germline CDR1 is SGHDT and CDR2 YYEEEE. The chain's CDR3 is CASRLGRLNYGYTF. The CDR3, as DNA: TGTGCCAGCAGGTTGGGGCGGCTTAACTATGGCTACACCTTC. Complete variable domain (other parts from reference TRBV5-6 and TRBJ1-2): DAGVTQSPTHLIKTRGQQVTLRCSPKSGHDTVSWYQQALGQGPQFIFQYYEEEERQRGNFPDRFSGHQFPNYSSELNVNALLLGDSALYLCASRLGRLNYGYTFGSGTRLTVV.

The CDR3 spells CASSPSAGNTEAFF. The CDR3 nucleotides read TGTGCCAGCAGCCCCAGCGCCGGGAACACTGAAGCTTTCTTT. The rearrangement uses TRBV7-3 and TRBJ1-1; the D is unclear. Trimming pared 5 bases from V and 1 base from J, leaving 11 bases between. The germline V gene has CDR1 SGHTA and CDR2 FQGTGA. The CDR3 is 14 residues long.

This clone appeared a single time. The chain employs TRBV5-1 and TRBJ1-1; possible D gene TRBD1, 6 bases. This CDR3 contains 14 residues. Trimming removed 0 bases at V and 1 base at J, with 7 bases between. Germline V gene sequence: CDR1 SGHRS, CDR2 YFSETQ. CDR3 sequence (DNA): TGCGCCAGCAGCTTGGACAGGGCGAACACTGAAGCTTTCTTT. Translated: CASSLDRANTEAFF. Together with reference TRBV5-1 and TRBJ1-1, the CDR3 gives the full variable domain: KAGVTQTPRYLIKTRGQQVTLSCSPISGHRSVSWYQQTPGQGLQFLFEYFSETQRNKGNFPGRFSGRQFSNSRSEMNVSTLELGDSALYLCASSLDRANTEAFFGQGTRLTVV.

The chain employs TRBV19 and TRBJ1-5; D gene ambiguous. This CDR3 is 15 amino acids long. Germline CDR1 LNHDA, CDR2 SQIVND (reference sequence). V was clipped by 3 bases and J by 0 bases, with 9 bases between them. The CDR3 loop reads CASSIPTSSNQPQHF. In DNA form, the CDR3 reads TGTGCCAGTAGTATCCCTACGAGTAGCAATCAGCCCCAGCATTTT. Full variable domain (outside the CDR3, taken from reference TRBV19 and TRBJ1-5): DGGITQSPKYLFRKEGQNVTLSCEQNLNHDAMYWYRQDPGQGLRLIYYSQIVNDFQKGDIAEGYSVSREKKESFPLTVTSAQKNPTAFYLCASSIPTSSNQPQHFGDGTRLSIL.

This clone appeared a few times. One end of the junction varies from germline; a read error may be responsible. This chain joins TRBV7-2 and TRBJ2-3; 8 nucleotides align to TRBD1. Germline V gives CDR1 SGHTA, CDR2 FQGNSA. This CDR3 has 18 amino acids. The DNA of the CDR3 is TGTGCCAGCAGCGTAGCGGCAGGGGGCCTTCTCGGGAGTTATACGCAGTATTTT. Its translation: CASSVAAGGLLGSYTQYF.

The V and J genes are TRBV29-1 and TRBJ2-2; 12 positions match TRBD2. The germline V gene encodes CDR1 SQVTM and CDR2 ANQGSEA. The CDR3 contains 16 residues. Unmatched junction bases numbered 4, after V lost 5 bases and J lost 0 bases. CDR3 DNA sequence: TGCAGCGTTACTAGCGGGGGGTTCGCGAACACCGGGGAGCTGTTTTTT. Protein sequence: CSVTSGGFANTGELFF.

The chain is built from TRBV5-1 and TRBJ1-2; 8 bases map to TRBD1. From germline, CDR1 is SGHRS and CDR2 YFSETQ. The CDR3 contains 13 residues. V lost 4 bases to trimming and J lost 4 bases; unmatched junction nucleotides: 3. The CDR3, as DNA: TGCGCCAGCAGCATCGGGACAGGCTATGGCTACACCTTC. This codes for CASSIGTGYGYTF.

This chain uses TRBV24-1 with TRBJ2-2; 10 bases fit TRBD1. From germline, CDR1 is KGHDR and CDR2 SFDVKD. Trimming took 7 bases from V and 5 from J; bases not matched to a gene: 3. The CDR3 length is 14 residues. CDR3 amino acids: CATRGQGSTGELFF. The CDR3 DNA reads as TGTGCCACCAGGGGACAGGGGAGTACCGGGGAGCTGTTTTTT.